What follows are 9 T cell receptor beta chains derived from one specimen sequenced in a study of early stage breast cancer tumors. Generated by immunoSEQ multiplex PCR, the TCRdb table keeps only in-frame clones and is missing some. The data show fewer than 70,000 clones, about 85% seen once. Source material: blood. All receptors come from a person aged 35-55 years with breast cancer.

This clone was found once. This chain connects TRBV11-2 to TRBJ1-3; D is ambiguous. Germline lookup yields CDR1 SGHAT and CDR2 FQNNGV. Deletions cut 1 base from V and 0 bases from J, with 13 bases between. CDR3 length: 17 residues. The CDR3 spells CASSLGGVFSSGNTIYF. DNA of the CDR3: TGTGCCAGCAGCTTAGGGGGTGTATTCAGCTCTGGAAACACCATATATTTT.

This clone was observed once. The rearrangement joins TRBV9 to TRBJ2-7, with D perhaps assigned TRBD1 or TRBD2 (5 bases each). The V gene's germline CDR1 is SGDLS and CDR2 YYNGEE. Trimming stripped 0 bases from V and 5 bases from J, with 12 bases between. The CDR3 totals 14 residues. The DNA of the CDR3 is TGTGCCAGCAGCGTAGGTCCAGGGACCCACGAGCAGTACTTC. Translated, it gives CASSVGPGTHEQYF.

This chain links TRBV28 with TRBJ1-3; D is unclear. In germline, CDR1 is MDHEN, CDR2 SYDVKM. Trimming stripped 3 bases from V and 0 bases from J, with 9 bases between. The CDR3 has 15 residues. CDR3 nucleotide sequence: TGTGCCAGCAGTTTGAAAGGGAGCTCTGGAAACACCATATATTTT. Protein sequence: CASSLKGSSGNTIYF.

The chain employs TRBV2 and TRBJ2-5; 7 bases are shared with TRBD2. Germline V gene sequence: CDR1 SNHLY, CDR2 FYNNEI. The CDR3 contains 14 residues. J lost 4 bases, V lost 6 bases, and 8 bases had no gene match. CDR3 in DNA: TGTGCCAGCAGGGCGGGAGAAGCGTTAGAGACCCAGTACTTC. Translated: CASRAGEALETQYF.

The chain joins TRBV6-1 to TRBJ1-3, with 9 nucleotides matching TRBD1. Germline V lookup: CDR1 MNHNS, CDR2 SASEGT. The CDR3 is made up of 17 amino acids. V was clipped by 4 bases and J by 2 bases; unmatched bases: 9. CDR3 sequence reads: CASSVAGTGKPGNTIYF. The CDR3 nucleotides read TGTGCCAGCAGTGTCGCCGGGACAGGGAAACCTGGAAACACCATATATTTT.

The V and J genes are TRBV4-2 and TRBJ1-1, with a weak D call TRBD1 (5 bases). The germline V gene encodes CDR1 LGHNA and CDR2 YNFKEQ. Trimming removed 0 bases from V and 2 bases from J, with 10 bases in between. The CDR3 is made up of 15 amino acids. The CDR3 loop is CASSQEGGGNTEAFF. The CDR3 bases are TGTGCCAGCAGCCAAGAGGGGGGGGGTAACACTGAAGCTTTCTTT.

The J gene is TRBJ1-2, the V gene TRBV30; 8 bases are a match to TRBD1. Per the germline V gene, CDR1 is GTSNPN and CDR2 is SVGIG (reference sequence). Trimming cost V 2 bases and J 8 bases; bases outside gene matches: 7. CDR3 length equals 13 residues. The CDR3 coding sequence is TGTGCCTGGAGTCCACAGGGGGTTCTGGGCTACACCTTC. Protein product: CAWSPQGVLGYTF. The variable domain in full, completed from reference TRBV30 and TRBJ1-2, reads SQTIHQWPATLVQPVGSPLSLECTVEGTSNPNLYWYRQAAGRGLQLLFYSVGIGQISSEVPQNLSASRPQDRQFILSSKKLLLSDSGFYLCAWSPQGVLGYTFGSGTRLTVV.

This clone has only one observation. The chain recombines TRBV29-1 with TRBJ1-4; D might be TRBD1 (5 bases). This CDR3 has 14 residues. Between the trimmed V and J ends, which lost 4 bases and 7 bases, there was a span of 16 bases. The V gene's germline CDR1 is SQVTM and CDR2 ANQGSEA. This CDR3 reads CSVVFPRGGEKLFF. The DNA for the CDR3 is TGCAGCGTTGTATTCCCCCGGGGGGGTGAAAAACTGTTTTTT.

The gene calls are TRBV28 and TRBJ1-4; possible D gene TRBD1, 5 bases. The CDR3 spans 14 residues. Germline CDR1 reads MDHEN; CDR2 reads SYDVKM. Deletions cut 7 bases from V and 4 bases from J, with 13 bases between. CDR3 bases: TGTGCCAGCAATACCCGGGGCGGTAATGAAAAACTGTTTTTT. Protein product: CASNTRGGNEKLFF.